This T cell receptor (beta chain) was sequenced in a study of blood T cell repertoires in COVID-19. About the research overall: Samples of COVID-19 (acute and convalescent) were obtained from the United States, Italy and Spain.

Only in-frame clones appear in the TCRdb table, and some are missing; sequencing was by immunoSEQ multiplex PCR. This table has under 350,000 clones, approximately 89% appearing once. Germline V CDR1 and CDR2: WSHSY, SAAADI. This CDR3 has 16 amino acids. Between the trimmed V and J ends, which lost 3 bases and 3 bases, there was a span of 15 bases. Recruits, aged about 18 to 95 years, lived in 24 US areas. The sequence was collected from a woman aged 55-70 years who had recovered from COVID-19. Sample: PBMCs or T cells enriched from blood (not recorded which). V usage is TRBV10-2 and J usage is TRBJ2-4, with D tentatively TRBD2 (7 bases). CDR3 DNA sequence: TGCGCCAGCAGTGAAGGGGGACCGGGGGGCAAAAACATTCAGTACTTC. Its translation is CASSEGGPGGKNIQYF.